These 31 T cell receptor beta chains came from one sample sequenced in a study of PD-L1 blockade in urothelial cancer. Assay used: immunoSEQ multiplex PCR; TCRdb lists only in-frame clones, some missing. The table has 50,000 or so clones, about 85% seen once. The time point here: peripheral blood 6 weeks after treatment start. Sequenced here: PBMCs, sampled around atezolizumab (anti-PD-L1) treatment. These receptors were collected from a man aged 50-60 years with urothelial cancer.

This clone was seen a single time. J is TRBJ2-3 and V is TRBV7-9; D might be TRBD2 (5 bases). The V gene lost 5 bases and the J gene lost 6 bases, with 12 bases spanning the gap. Germline-derived CDR1 and CDR2 are SEHNR and FQNEAQ (reference sequence). This CDR3 comprises 13 residues. This CDR3 is CASSPRTGDTQYF. CDR3 coding DNA: TGTGCCAGCAGCCCACGCACGGGGGATACGCAGTATTTT.

As for this clone: It is unclear where the CDR3 begins or ends on the DNA, so no DNA is shown, and the CDR3 is as TCRdb lists it. This chain connects TRBV25-1 to TRBJ2-4; the table's D call, TRBD2, has no DNA check behind it. The CDR3 totals 15 residues, both ends included. Per germline, CDR1 MGHDK and CDR2 SYGVNS. This chain's CDR3 is CASSSSRKEKNIQYF.

The V gene is TRBV29-1, the J gene TRBJ2-3; 9 positions agree with TRBD2. V gave up 2 bases and J gave up 5 bases; unmatched junction bases: 8. CDR3 length: 15 residues. In germline, CDR1 is SQVTM, CDR2 ANQGSEA. CDR3 in DNA: TGCAGCGTTGAACAGCGGGGGGCAGGTGGAGATACGCAGTATTTT. This sequence encodes CSVEQRGAGGDTQYF.

The rearrangement uses TRBV5-1 and TRBJ2-3; the match to TRBD2 covers 10 bases. The CDR3 runs to 17 residues. Per germline, CDR1 SGHRS and CDR2 YFSETQ. The V segment lost 7 bases and the J segment 5 bases; nucleotides outside the gene matches: 16. In DNA form, the CDR3 reads TGCGCCAGCCAAAGAGTAGGGAGCGGGGGGGCGAGAGATACGCAGTATTTT. It is translated as CASQRVGSGGARDTQYF. Supplemented by reference TRBV5-1 and TRBJ2-3, the full variable domain reads KAGVTQTPRYLIKTRGQQVTLSCSPISGHRSVSWYQQTPGQGLQFLFEYFSETQRNKGNFPGRFSGRQFSNSRSEMNVSTLELGDSALYLCASQRVGSGGARDTQYFGPGTRLTVL.

The chain joins TRBV7-7 to TRBJ2-7, with D maybe TRBD1 (8 bases). Trimming cost V 5 bases and J 2 bases, with 19 bases left between them. Germline V lookup: CDR1 SSHAT, CDR2 FNYEAQ (reference sequence). This CDR3 has 16 amino acids. CDR3 bases: TGTGCCAGCAGCGGGGGGGACAGGACTAATCCCTACGAGCAGTACTTC. This translates into CASSGGDRTNPYEQYF.

This clone was counted only a few times. The rearrangement joins TRBV5-1 to TRBJ2-7; 10 bases map to TRBD1. The germline V gene encodes CDR1 SGHRS and CDR2 YFSETQ. The J segment lost 3 bases and the V segment lost 4 bases, leaving 10 bases of the junction unmatched. This CDR3 region has 16 residues. The CDR3 region has the DNA TGCGCCAGCAGCCCGTGGGACAGGGGAAACATCTACGAGCAGTACTTC. The encoded protein is CASSPWDRGNIYEQYF.

This clone showed up just once. The J gene is TRBJ2-4, the V gene TRBV7-9; perhaps TRBD2 as D (6 bases). The CDR3 extends over 17 amino acids. The germline V and J ends were trimmed by 5 bases and 3 bases, with 20 bases remaining between them. Germline lookup yields CDR1 SEHNR and CDR2 FQNEAQ (reference sequence). The CDR3 nucleotides read TGTGCCAGCAGCCCGGTCCGGTTAGCGGAGGACAAAAACATTCAGTACTTC. Its translation is CASSPVRLAEDKNIQYF.

Relative to its sample, this clone is medium-sized. The chain carries TRBV7-9 and TRBJ2-7; 8 bases match TRBD1. The V gene end was trimmed by 5 bases and the J gene end by 5 bases; junction bases not matched to a gene: 5. CDR1 and CDR2 from the germline V gene are SEHNR and FQNEAQ (reference sequence). The CDR3 totals 13 residues. CDR3 protein: CASSHLTGDEQYF. The CDR3 DNA is TGTGCCAGCAGCCACCTGACAGGGGACGAGCAGTACTTC.

The chain is built from TRBV11-3 and TRBJ2-1; 7 positions match TRBD1. This CDR3 has 14 residues. Germline V gene sequence: CDR1 SGHNT, CDR2 YENEEA. V lost 2 bases, J lost 6 bases, and 4 bases stayed unmatched. The CDR3 coding sequence is TGTGCCAGCAGCTTAACCGGGACAGTCAATGAGCAGTTCTTC. Protein: CASSLTGTVNEQFF. Based on the CDR3 plus reference TRBV11-3 and TRBJ2-1, the full variable domain is EAGVVQSPRYKIIEKKQPVAFWCNPISGHNTLYWYLQNLGQGPELLIRYENEEAVDDSQLPKDRFSAERLKGVDSTLKIQPAELGDSAVYLCASSLTGTVNEQFFGPGTRLTVL.

In DNA form, the CDR3 reads TGTGCCTGGAAACAGGGGACCTACGAGCAGTACTTC. Its translation is CAWKQGTYEQYF. The chain uses TRBV30 and TRBJ2-7; 7 bases are shared with TRBD1. Germline values: CDR1 GTSNPN, CDR2 SVGIG (reference sequence). This CDR3 spans 12 amino acids. With V trimmed by 4 bases and J by 2 bases, 2 bases remained unmatched.

The gene calls are TRBV27 and TRBJ1-2; 12 bases map to TRBD1. V lost 5 bases to trimming and J lost 7 bases; unmatched junction nucleotides: 14. Germline CDR1 is MNHEY and CDR2 is SMNVEV (reference sequence). CDR3 length equals 17 residues. CDR3 in DNA: TGTGCCAGCAGTAAATTACACCGGGACAGGGGGCAAGTTGGCTACACCTTC. Translated: CASSKLHRDRGQVGYTF.

The chain is built from TRBV2 and TRBJ1-2, with 7 nucleotides matching TRBD1. Germline values: CDR1 SNHLY, CDR2 FYNNEI. This CDR3 region has 13 residues. V was pared by 5 bases and J by 6 bases, with 6 bases of the junction left unmatched. CDR3 sequence (DNA): TGTGCCAGCAGTCGGACAGGTTATAATGGCTACACCTTC. Its translation is CASSRTGYNGYTF.

The chain recombines TRBV5-4 with TRBJ1-1; tentatively, D is TRBD1 (5 bases). Trimming cost V 4 bases and J 4 bases, with 17 bases left between them. This CDR3 has 15 amino acids. Per germline, CDR1 SGHNT and CDR2 YYREEE (reference sequence). In DNA, the CDR3 is TGTGCCAGCAGCATTTACAGGTCCCAGGGCACTGAAGCTTTCTTT. Translation gives CASSIYRSQGTEAFF.

The chain links TRBV7-9 to TRBJ2-1; 11 nucleotides agree with TRBD2. Germline V gives CDR1 SEHNR, CDR2 FQNEAQ (reference sequence). Trimming took 3 bases from V and 4 from J; bases not matched to a gene: 2. The CDR3 is 15 amino acids. The CDR3 is CASSLTSGVYNEQFF. The DNA of the CDR3 is TGTGCCAGCAGCTTGACTAGCGGGGTGTACAATGAGCAGTTCTTC. The full variable domain, with the rest looked up from reference TRBV7-9 and TRBJ2-1, is DTGVSQNPRHKITKRGQNVTFRCDPISEHNRLYWYRQTLGQGPEFLTYFQNEAQLEKSRLLSDRFSAERPKGSFSTLEIQRTEQGDSAMYLCASSLTSGVYNEQFFGPGTRLTVL.

Only one count was recorded for this clone. The chain has TRBV27 and TRBJ2-7, with TRBD1 matching 12 bases. Germline trimming cut 4 bases from V and 3 bases from J; bases unmatched to any gene: 7. Germline assignment: CDR1 MNHEY and CDR2 SMNVEV (reference sequence). This CDR3 has 16 residues. The CDR3 DNA follows: TGTGCCAGCAGTTCGGGACAGGGGGCAAAACTCTACGAGCAGTACTTC. This encodes CASSSGQGAKLYEQYF.

This clone appeared once. The rearrangement links TRBV9 to TRBJ1-2; TRBD1 aligns across 8 bases. This CDR3 has 14 amino acids. The ends lost 2 bases at V and 3 bases at J; junction bases unmatched: 3. The germline V gene encodes CDR1 SGDLS and CDR2 YYNGEE. CDR3 coding DNA: TGTGCCAGCAGCGTCGGACAGGGACACTATGGCTACACCTTC. Its translation is CASSVGQGHYGYTF.

This clone has a handful of counts. The J gene is TRBJ2-2, the V gene TRBV9; TRBD2 matches at 7 bases. Germline V CDR1 and CDR2: SGDLS, YYNGEE. The junction had 9 bases not matched to a gene; V was cut back by 6 bases and J by 7 bases. The CDR3 sequence is 14 residues long. The CDR3 sequence: CASTPRGDGGELFF. The CDR3 region has the DNA TGTGCCAGCACCCCTCGGGGGGACGGCGGGGAGCTGTTTTTT.

The chain is built from TRBV25-1 and TRBJ1-2, with D possibly matching TRBD1 (5 bases). V was shortened by 3 bases and J by 4 bases, with 12 bases between the two germline ends. The CDR3 consists of 14 residues. Germline V gene data show CDR1 as MGHDK and CDR2 as SYGVNS. CDR3 amino acids: CASSDWGRTYGYTF. The CDR3 DNA reads TGTGCCAGCAGTGATTGGGGCAGGACCTATGGCTACACCTTC.

The V call is TRBV21-1, the J call TRBJ2-3; the D call of TRBD1 is as the table states it, not checked on the DNA. TRBV21-1 is labeled a pseudogene. CDR3 size: 16 residues. The CDR3 DNA reads TGTGCCAGCAGCATCCGGGACAGGGTGGGAGGAGATACGCAGTATTTT. Residues: CASSIRDRVGGDTQYF.

The chain recombines TRBV27 with TRBJ2-7; 7 nucleotides line up with TRBD1. The CDR3 sequence is 14 residues long. The germline V gene has CDR1 MNHEY and CDR2 SMNVEV (reference sequence). The ends lost 2 bases at V and 6 bases at J; junction bases unmatched: 7. The CDR3 DNA follows: TGTGCCAGCAGTTTACCCCCGGGACAGACCGAGCAGTACTTC. Translating it yields CASSLPPGQTEQYF.

This chain links TRBV9 with TRBJ1-3; no clear D gene. Germline CDR1 is SGDLS and CDR2 is YYNGEE. V was cut by 0 bases and J by 4 bases, with 8 bases left in between. This CDR3 is 14 amino acids long. This CDR3 reads CASSVGSVGNTIYF. Here the CDR3 DNA reads TGTGCCAGCAGCGTAGGTTCGGTGGGAAACACCATATATTTT.

This chain joins TRBV10-3 and TRBJ2-1; 11 bases fit TRBD2. Trimming at V came to 2 bases and at J to 3 bases, leaving 6 bases not matched to a gene. The CDR3 length is 17 residues. CDR1 is ENHRY, CDR2 SYGVKD, per germline. The CDR3 DNA reads as TGTGCCATCAGTGAGCATAGCGGGGGGGCCAACTACAATGAGCAGTTCTTC. Translating it yields CAISEHSGGANYNEQFF.

This chain uses TRBV11-2 with TRBJ2-5; D might be TRBD2 (5 bases). Germline V gives CDR1 SGHAT, CDR2 FQNNGV. Trimming stripped 1 base from V and 4 bases from J, with 7 bases between. The CDR3 contains 13 residues. CDR3 sequence reads: CASSLVSGETQYF. The CDR3 DNA follows: TGTGCCAGCAGCTTAGTCAGCGGAGAGACCCAGTACTTC.

The CDR3 nucleotides read TGTGCCAGCAGTTACTCGAACCCGGGGGGAAACACCATATATTTT. Its translation is CASSYSNPGGNTIYF. The rearrangement links TRBV6-5 to TRBJ1-3; D is ambiguous. Looked up from germline, CDR1 is MNHEY and CDR2 is SVGAGI. V lost 0 bases to trimming and J lost 4 bases, with 10 bases between them. CDR3 length equals 15 residues.

V and J are TRBV5-1 and TRBJ2-2, with 7 nucleotides matching TRBD2. The J segment lost 7 bases and the V segment lost 2 bases, leaving 8 bases of the junction unmatched. This CDR3 has 15 amino acids. The germline gives CDR1 SGHRS, CDR2 YFSETQ. The DNA of the CDR3 is TGCGCCAGCAGCTTCGGGCGGGAGTTCAACGGGGAGCTGTTTTTT. Protein sequence: CASSFGREFNGELFF.

A remark on this clone: One end of the junction does not line up with germline, which may come from a read error. CDR3 residues: CASSTGQSYEQYF. The CDR3 DNA is TGTGCTAGCAGCACGGGACAGTCCTACGAGCAGTACTTC. The chain links TRBV7-7 to TRBJ2-7; 7 bases map to TRBD1. CDR3 length equals 13 residues. The germline gives CDR1 SSHAT, CDR2 FNYEAQ (reference sequence). Full variable domain (remainder filled in from reference TRBV7-7 and TRBJ2-7): GAGVSQSPRYKVTKRGQDVTLRCDPISSHATLYWYQQALGQGPEFLTYFNYEAQPDKSGLPSDRFSAERPEGSISTLTIQRTEQRDSAMYRCASSTGQSYEQYFGPGTRLTVT.

V and J are TRBV7-2 and TRBJ2-1; tentatively, D is TRBD1 (6 bases). The CDR3 sequence is 15 residues long. V dropped 1 base and J dropped 9 bases, with 16 bases sitting between them. Germline V gives CDR1 SGHTA, CDR2 FQGNSA. The CDR3 loop is CASSLDRTPGVEQFF. The CDR3, as DNA: TGTGCCAGCAGCTTAGACCGGACTCCAGGGGTTGAGCAGTTCTTC.

For the CDR3, the DNA is TGTGCCAGCTCCCGGGTCGGTAGCACAGATACGCAGTATTTT. As protein: CASSRVGSTDTQYF. The chain employs TRBV18 and TRBJ2-3, with D unresolved. This CDR3 region has 14 residues. CDR1 is KGHSH, CDR2 LQKENI, per germline. The V and J ends lost 6 bases and 0 bases respectively, with 10 bases between them. Variable domain in full (rest from reference TRBV18 and TRBJ2-3): NAGVMQNPRHLVRRRGQEARLRCSPMKGHSHVYWYRQLPEEGLKFMVYLQKENIIDESGMPKERFSAEFPKEGPSILRIQQVVRGDSAAYFCASSRVGSTDTQYFGPGTRLTVL.

This chain connects TRBV7-8 to TRBJ1-2; 9 bases map to TRBD1. The CDR3 length is 15 residues. Looked up from germline, CDR1 is SGHVS and CDR2 is FQNEAQ. V shed 6 bases, J shed 4 bases, and the junction held 9 bases outside the gene matches. CDR3 DNA: TGTGCCAGCAGAGTCATACAGGGGGCTAGCTATGGCTACACCTTC. Its translation is CASRVIQGASYGYTF.

The rearrangement joins TRBV4-1 to TRBJ1-5; D is ambiguous. The CDR3 is 14 amino acids. V was shortened by 0 bases and J by 5 bases, with 8 bases between the two germline ends. Germline V gene data show CDR1 as MGHRA and CDR2 as YSYEKL. CDR3 sequence reads: CASSQDIRDQPQHF. CDR3 sequence (DNA): TGCGCCAGCAGCCAAGATATAAGAGATCAGCCCCAGCATTTT.

The V gene is TRBV9, the J gene TRBJ2-3; D perhaps matches TRBD2 (6 bases). Germline-derived CDR1 and CDR2 are SGDLS and YYNGEE. V was cut by 1 base and J by 1 base, with 16 bases left in between. This CDR3 has 17 residues. Here the CDR3 reads CASSVNLVLARTDTQYF. The CDR3 region has the DNA TGTGCCAGCAGCGTAAATCTAGTACTAGCCCGCACAGATACGCAGTATTTT.